The 18 T cell receptor beta chains presented below share a single source sample, sequenced in a study of blood T cell repertoires in COVID-19. Sequencing used immunoSEQ multiplex PCR; TCRdb keeps in-frame clones, though not all of them. The sample has about 92,000 clones, 70% to 90% seen once. The material sequenced was peripheral blood. These receptors were taken from a woman in her fifties or sixties with COVID-19, enrolled during active disease.

The chain joins TRBV4-1 to TRBJ2-5; 9 bases are shared with TRBD1. CDR3 length equals 15 residues. V lost 3 bases and J lost 5; bases outside the gene matches: 7. From germline, CDR1 is MGHRA and CDR2 YSYEKL. The CDR3 DNA sequence: TGCGCCAGCAGCCAGGGGACAGGGATTATGGAGACCCAGTACTTC. Protein: CASSQGTGIMETQYF.

V and J are TRBV4-2 and TRBJ2-2, with D maybe TRBD1 (7 bases). Per germline, CDR1 LGHNA and CDR2 YNFKEQ. CDR3 length equals 16 residues. Between the trimmed V and J ends, which lost 0 bases and 4 bases, there was a span of 12 bases. The CDR3 DNA reads TGTGCCAGCAGCCAAGAGGGCAGGGGGGTCACCGGGGAGCTGTTTTTT. This translates into CASSQEGRGVTGELFF.

This clone was recorded a few times. The chain couples TRBV6-5 to TRBJ2-7; D is perhaps TRBD1 (5 bases). Germline CDR1 reads MNHEY; CDR2 reads SVGAGI. The CDR3 length is 15 residues. V gave up 6 bases and J gave up 6 bases, with 21 bases separating them. CDR3 DNA sequence: TGTGCCAGCAGCAGATCGACAGTCGGAGTGGGCGAGCAGTACTTC. Translation: CASSRSTVGVGEQYF.

The chain uses TRBV10-3 and TRBJ2-1, with TRBD1 matching 9 bases. Looked up from germline, CDR1 is ENHRY and CDR2 is SYGVKD. With 1 base clipped from V and 8 bases from J, the junction kept 3 bases outside the gene matches. There are 14 residues in the CDR3. CDR3 nucleotides: TGTGCCATCAGTGAGTTTACAGGGGGCGATGAGCAGTTCTTC. Translation: CAISEFTGGDEQFF.

This clone was seen a single time. This sequence joins TRBV5-1 and TRBJ2-5; 15 nucleotides line up with TRBD2. CDR3 size: 17 residues. Germline assignment: CDR1 SGHRS and CDR2 YFSETQ. With 4 bases clipped from V and 5 bases from J, the junction kept 9 bases outside the gene matches. The CDR3 spells CASSGGLAGGRVETQYF. The DNA of the CDR3 is TGCGCCAGCAGCGGCGGACTAGCGGGGGGGCGTGTCGAGACCCAGTACTTC.

V gene TRBV25-1 combines with J gene TRBJ1-4, with 7 bases lining up with TRBD1. Germline-derived CDR1 and CDR2 are MGHDK and SYGVNS. V lost 5 bases to trimming and J lost 7 bases; unmatched junction nucleotides: 4. This CDR3 is 13 amino acids long. The CDR3 spells CASSRQGGEKLFF. The CDR3 DNA is TGTGCCAGCAGTAGACAGGGAGGTGAAAAACTGTTTTTT.

This sequence joins TRBV6-6 and TRBJ1-3; 8 nucleotides line up with TRBD1. CDR3 length: 15 residues. Germline loops: CDR1 MNHNY, CDR2 SVGAGI (reference sequence). Trimming removed 5 bases from V and 0 bases from J; junction bases left unmatched: 3. Here the CDR3 DNA reads TGTGCCAGCAGTAGCACAGGGGGCTCTGGAAACACCATATATTTT. Protein: CASSSTGGSGNTIYF.

This clone was seen more than once but under ten times. This chain uses TRBV19 with TRBJ2-3; 14 bases are shared with TRBD2. This CDR3 contains 15 residues. Trimming cost V 6 bases and J 4 bases; bases outside gene matches: 3. Germline assignment: CDR1 LNHDA and CDR2 SQIVND (reference sequence). CDR3 region: CASRETSGGADTQYF. The CDR3 bases are TGTGCCAGTAGAGAGACTAGCGGGGGGGCAGATACGCAGTATTTT.

The chain carries TRBV28 and TRBJ1-1; 9 bases map to TRBD1. V trimming: 5 bases; J trimming: 2 bases; junction bases outside the gene matches: 6. The CDR3 covers 15 residues. CDR1 and CDR2 from the germline V gene are MDHEN and SYDVKM. Written as DNA, the CDR3 is TGTGCCAGCAGTCCGTGGACAGGGGCTAACACTGAAGCTTTCTTT. Its protein is CASSPWTGANTEAFF.

The V gene is TRBV3-1 (or the pseudogene TRBV3-2), the J gene TRBJ2-7; tentative D call: TRBD2 (6 bases). V was cut by 3 bases and J by 2 bases, with 11 bases left in between. Germline V gene sequence: CDR1 LGHDT, CDR2 YNNKEL (reference sequence). The CDR3 consists of 14 residues. The CDR3 is CASSHLGGAYEQYF. CDR3 nucleotide sequence: TGTGCCAGCAGCCATTTAGGAGGGGCCTACGAGCAGTACTTC.

The V gene is TRBV30, the J gene TRBJ1-1; TRBD1 is a possible D gene (5 bases). CDR1 and CDR2 (germline): GTSNPN, SVGIG (reference sequence). V gave up 5 bases and J gave up 2 bases, with 18 bases separating them. The CDR3 consists of 15 residues. CDR3 nucleotide sequence: TGTGCCTGGGGCCCTTACGACAGCTTTAACACTGAAGCTTTCTTT. It specifies CAWGPYDSFNTEAFF.

V usage is TRBV18 and J usage is TRBJ1-5; no firm D call. V shed 6 bases and J shed 5 bases, with 11 bases lying between them. Germline CDR1 KGHSH, CDR2 LQKENI. The CDR3 runs to 13 residues. The CDR3 DNA follows: TGTGCCAGCTCTCCCGGTCGAGATCAGCCCCAGCATTTT. Translated: CASSPGRDQPQHF.

This rearrangement joins TRBV28 to TRBJ2-5, with TRBD1 as a possible D gene (5 bases). V was cut by 2 bases and J by 3 bases, with 10 bases left in between. This CDR3 region has 14 residues. Germline CDR1 and CDR2: MDHEN and SYDVKM. The CDR3 coding sequence is TGTGCCAGCAGTTTACGGACATACAAAGAGACCCAGTACTTC. Encoded protein: CASSLRTYKETQYF.

The chain combines TRBV2 with TRBJ1-2, with D maybe TRBD1 (6 bases). The CDR3 totals 12 residues. V lost 4 bases and J 5 bases, leaving 8 bases between the germline ends. Germline-derived CDR1 and CDR2 are SNHLY and FYNNEI. Here the CDR3 reads CASSGTAYGYTF. In DNA form, the CDR3 reads TGTGCCAGCAGTGGGACAGCTTATGGCTACACCTTC.

V is TRBV25-1 and J is TRBJ1-5; D is undetermined. The germline V gene has CDR1 MGHDK and CDR2 SYGVNS. This CDR3 region has 14 residues. Trimming took off 1 base at V and 5 bases at J, with 9 bases between the two ends. The CDR3 sequence: CASSESSTYQPQHF. The CDR3 DNA is TGTGCCAGCAGTGAATCTTCAACATATCAGCCCCAGCATTTT.

This clone was recorded only once. This rearrangement joins TRBV11-2 to TRBJ2-7; 9 nucleotides line up with TRBD1. The CDR3 has 15 amino acids. Germline CDR1 SGHAT, CDR2 FQNNGV. Germline trimming cut 5 bases from V and 4 bases from J; bases unmatched to any gene: 9. The CDR3 DNA is TGTGCCAGCAGCATCCGGGACAGGGCTCCATACGAGCAGTACTTC. Encoded protein: CASSIRDRAPYEQYF.

The chain carries TRBV7-3 and TRBJ1-4, with TRBD1 matching 9 bases. The V gene end was trimmed by 3 bases and the J gene end by 7 bases; junction bases not matched to a gene: 6. CDR3 length: 15 amino acids. Germline V gene sequence: CDR1 SGHTA, CDR2 FQGTGA. CDR3 in DNA: TGTGCCAGCAGCTTTACAGGGGGCGCAGGTGAAAAACTGTTTTTT. Translation gives CASSFTGGAGEKLFF. The variable domain in full, with the rest retrieved from reference TRBV7-3 and TRBJ1-4, is GAGVSQTPSNKVTEKGKYVELRCDPISGHTALYWYRQSLGQGPEFLIYFQGTGAADDSGLPNDRFFAVRPEGSVSTLKIQRTERGDSAVYLCASSFTGGAGEKLFFGSGTQLSVL.

The rearrangement joins TRBV30 to TRBJ2-1, with 9 nucleotides matching TRBD2. This CDR3 has 16 residues. Germline V CDR1 and CDR2: GTSNPN, SVGIG (reference sequence). Trimming removed 2 bases from V and 4 bases from J; junction bases left unmatched: 9. Here the CDR3 DNA reads TGTGCCTGGAGTTTGGTAGCGGGGGCCCTTTACAATGAGCAGTTCTTC. Amino acids: CAWSLVAGALYNEQFF.